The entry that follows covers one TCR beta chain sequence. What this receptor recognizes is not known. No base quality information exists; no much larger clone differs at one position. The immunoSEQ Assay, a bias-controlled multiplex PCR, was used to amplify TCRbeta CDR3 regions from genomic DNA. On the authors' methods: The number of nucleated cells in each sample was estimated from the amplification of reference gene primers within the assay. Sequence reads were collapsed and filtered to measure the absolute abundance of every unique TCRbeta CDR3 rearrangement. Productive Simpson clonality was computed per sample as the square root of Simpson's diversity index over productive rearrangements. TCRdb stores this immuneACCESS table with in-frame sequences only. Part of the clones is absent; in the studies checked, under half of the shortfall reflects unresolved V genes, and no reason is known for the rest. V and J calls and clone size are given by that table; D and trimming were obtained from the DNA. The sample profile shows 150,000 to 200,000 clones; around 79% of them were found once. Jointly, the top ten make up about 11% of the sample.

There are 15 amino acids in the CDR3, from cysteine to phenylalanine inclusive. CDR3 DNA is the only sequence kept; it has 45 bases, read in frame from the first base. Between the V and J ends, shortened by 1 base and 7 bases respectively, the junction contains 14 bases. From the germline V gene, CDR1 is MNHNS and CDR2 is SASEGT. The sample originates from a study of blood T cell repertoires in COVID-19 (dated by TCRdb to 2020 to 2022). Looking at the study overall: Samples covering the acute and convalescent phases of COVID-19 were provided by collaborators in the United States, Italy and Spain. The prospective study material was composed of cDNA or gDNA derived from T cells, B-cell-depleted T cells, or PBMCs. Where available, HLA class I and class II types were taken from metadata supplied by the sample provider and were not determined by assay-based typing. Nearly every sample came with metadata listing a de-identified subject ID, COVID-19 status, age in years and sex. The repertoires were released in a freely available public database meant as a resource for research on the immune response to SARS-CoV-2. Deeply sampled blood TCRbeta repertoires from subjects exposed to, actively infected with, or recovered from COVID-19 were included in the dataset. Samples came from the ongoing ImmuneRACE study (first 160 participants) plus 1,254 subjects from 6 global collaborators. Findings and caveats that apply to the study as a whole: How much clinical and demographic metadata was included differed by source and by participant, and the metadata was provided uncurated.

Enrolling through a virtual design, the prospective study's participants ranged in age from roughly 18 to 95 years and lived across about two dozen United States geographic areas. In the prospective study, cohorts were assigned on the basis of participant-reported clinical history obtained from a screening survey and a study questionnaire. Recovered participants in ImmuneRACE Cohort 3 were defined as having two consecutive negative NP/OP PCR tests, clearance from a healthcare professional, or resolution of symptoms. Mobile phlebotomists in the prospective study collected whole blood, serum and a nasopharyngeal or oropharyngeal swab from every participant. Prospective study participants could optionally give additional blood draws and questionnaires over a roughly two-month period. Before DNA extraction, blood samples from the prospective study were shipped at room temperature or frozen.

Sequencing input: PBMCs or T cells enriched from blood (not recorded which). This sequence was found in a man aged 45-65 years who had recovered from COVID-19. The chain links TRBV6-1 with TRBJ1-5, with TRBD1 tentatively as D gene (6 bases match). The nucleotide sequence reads TGTGCCAGCAGTGAAGGGAGCAGGGGAGAGCAGCCCCAGCATTTT. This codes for CASSEGSRGEQPQHF.